What follows is one T cell receptor (beta chain) and its context. Antigen: not known. This entry belongs to a study of vaccination effects on CD4 cells after COVID-19. Findings of the study overall: Researchers report that only 1 of 255 vaccine-induced clones in healthy vaccinees cross-reacted with common cold coronaviruses.

Sequencing in the ViraFEST assay came after antigen-specific CD4+ T cells had been expanded with viral peptide pools, which were used to stimulate PBMC. At the end of 10 days of culture, CD4+ T cells were isolated. BNT162b2 vaccine or mRNA-1273 vaccine was given to participants in two doses. A few million PBMC per well received about 10 IU/ml IL-2 and around 11 ug/ml peptides in culture. The germline V gene encodes CDR1 SGHRS and CDR2 YFSETQ. V gave up 0 bases and J gave up 2 bases, with 6 bases separating them. The CDR3 extends over 13 amino acids. Data came from immunoSEQ multiplex PCR; TCRdb stores just in-frame clones and leaves some out. This sample has almost 30,000 clones, with under 85% found just once.

This chain uses TRBV5-1 with TRBJ2-7; the D gene is possibly TRBD1 (5 bases). The sample in question was CD4+ T cells from PBMCs cultured with HCoV-OC43 spike peptides, obtained after COVID-19 vaccination. Described subset: HCoV-OC43 spike overlapping peptide pool stimulation. The TCR comes from a human donor who received a COVID-19 vaccine. DNA for the CDR3: TGCGCCAGCAGCTTGGCACAGGCCTACGAGCAGTACTTC. It specifies CASSLAQAYEQYF.